This T cell receptor beta chain was identified during a study of blood T cells in healthy people across ages. General observations from the study: Changes in expanded clonotypes were possibly confounded, as the CMV status of donors was unknown. Measured against age, TCR beta diversity per million T cells decreased in a roughly linear manner.

Details on this clonotype: The antigen remains unidentified.

Germline values: CDR1 MGHRA, CDR2 YSYEKL. CDR3 length: 14 residues. Trimming removed 1 base at V and 6 bases at J, with 12 bases between. Each donor's blood draw was around 9.2 milliliters of peripheral blood. Every sample yielded at least 6 million isolated PBMCs. The use of a sample-barcoded 5' primer and a J-beta primer mix characterized a second PCR of roughly 6 to 12 cycles. Each CDR3 protein is one row after TCRdb ran MiXCR on the 5' RACE reads. The table includes under 850,000 distinct CDR3 sequences, under 40% detected once. This clonotype originated in a man between 18 and 29 years old in good health. The sequencing input was blood. This rearrangement joins TRBV4-1 to TRBJ1-1, with D unclear. The DNA of the CDR3 is TGCGCCAGCAGCCAAGTTTCAGTCACCCCTGAAGCTTTCTTT. Protein sequence: CASSQVSVTPEAFF.